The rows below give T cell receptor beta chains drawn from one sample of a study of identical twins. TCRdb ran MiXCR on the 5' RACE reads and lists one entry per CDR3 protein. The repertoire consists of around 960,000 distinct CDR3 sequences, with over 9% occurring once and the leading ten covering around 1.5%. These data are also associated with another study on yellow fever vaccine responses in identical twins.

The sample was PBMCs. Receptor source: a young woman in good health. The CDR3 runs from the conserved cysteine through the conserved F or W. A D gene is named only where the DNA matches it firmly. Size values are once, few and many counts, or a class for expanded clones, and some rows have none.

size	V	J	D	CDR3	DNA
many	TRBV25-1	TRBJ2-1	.	CASSVSFGSEQFF	TGTGCCAGCAGTGTTAGCTTCGGTAGTGAGCAGTTCTTC
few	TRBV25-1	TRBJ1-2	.	CASQTGNYGYTF	TGTGCCAGCCAGACTGGGAACTATGGCTACACCTTC
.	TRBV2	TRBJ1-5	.	CASSTGTPGQPQHF	TGTGCCAGCAGCACCGGCACACCGGGACAGCCCCAGCATTTT
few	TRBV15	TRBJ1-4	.	CATSSRWGTNEKLFF	TGTGCCACCAGCAGCCGGTGGGGGACTAATGAAAAACTGTTTTTT
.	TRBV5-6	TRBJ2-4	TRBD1	CASSFVETGKNIQYF	TGTGCCAGCAGCTTTGTTGAGACAGGGAAAAACATTCAGTACTTC
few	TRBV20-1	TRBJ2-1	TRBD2	CSASRSAGGAYNEQFF	TGCAGTGCTAGCCGGAGTGCGGGAGGGGCCTACAATGAGCAGTTCTTC
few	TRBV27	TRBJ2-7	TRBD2	CASSPGVAGGGYEQYF	TGTGCCAGCAGTCCGGGGGTAGCGGGAGGCGGCTACGAGCAGTACTTC
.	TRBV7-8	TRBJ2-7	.	CASVPPRRPYEQYF	TGTGCCAGCGTCCCCCCTCGACGACCTTACGAGCAGTACTTC
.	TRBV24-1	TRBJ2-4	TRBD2	CATSEPGTSGRHIQYF	TGTGCCACCAGTGAACCCGGGACTAGCGGGAGGCACATTCAGTACTTC
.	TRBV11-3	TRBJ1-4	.	CASSTRDGEKLFF	TGTGCCAGCAGCACCAGGGACGGGGAAAAACTGTTTTTT
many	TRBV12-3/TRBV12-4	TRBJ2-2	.	CASRRTGELFF	TGTGCCAGCAGACGTACCGGGGAGCTGTTTTTT
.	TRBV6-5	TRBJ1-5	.	CASSYSSAVSQPQHF	TGTGCCAGCAGTTACTCGAGTGCGGTTAGTCAGCCCCAGCATTTT
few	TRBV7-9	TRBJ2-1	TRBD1	CASSLLPGQGYNEQFF	TGTGCCAGCAGCTTACTTCCGGGACAGGGGTACAATGAGCAGTTCTTC
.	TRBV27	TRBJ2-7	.	CASSPLWGTGHEQYF	TGTGCCAGCAGTCCCCTATGGGGGACGGGCCACGAGCAGTACTTC
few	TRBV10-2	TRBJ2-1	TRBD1	CASRRQGAFNEQFF	TGCGCCAGCAGGCGACAGGGGGCATTCAATGAGCAGTTCTTC
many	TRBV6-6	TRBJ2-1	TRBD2	CASLFGGGNEQFF	TGTGCCAGCTTGTTTGGCGGGGGAAATGAGCAGTTCTTC
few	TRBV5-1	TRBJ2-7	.	CASNDGRTYEQYF	TGCGCCAGCAATGATGGGAGAACCTACGAGCAGTACTTC
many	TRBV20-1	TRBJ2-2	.	CSAKAGPMNTGELFF	TGCAGTGCTAAGGCAGGGCCGATGAACACCGGGGAGCTGTTTTTT
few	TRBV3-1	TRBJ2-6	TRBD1	CASSPGTAPIQANVLTF	TGTGCCAGCAGCCCCGGGACAGCTCCTATACAGGCCAACGTCCTGACTTTC
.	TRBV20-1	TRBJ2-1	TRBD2	CSAPVRLAGGNEQFF	TGCAGTGCCCCAGTGCGACTAGCGGGAGGGAATGAGCAGTTCTTC
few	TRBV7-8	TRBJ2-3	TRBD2	CASSSLLALSTDTQYF	TGTGCCAGCAGCTCCCTACTAGCGCTAAGCACAGATACGCAGTATTTT
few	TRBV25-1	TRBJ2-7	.	CASSDAGYEQYF	TGTGCCAGCAGTGATGCGGGTTACGAGCAGTACTTC
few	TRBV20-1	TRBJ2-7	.	CSARPKDEQYF	TGCAGTGCTAGACCCAAAGACGAGCAGTACTTC
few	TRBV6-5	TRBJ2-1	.	CASSYGRLSPYNEQFF	TGTGCCAGCAGTTACGGTCGTCTAAGCCCTTACAATGAGCAGTTCTTC
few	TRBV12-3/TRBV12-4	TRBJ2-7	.	CASSRSEGHEQYF	TGTGCCAGCAGCCGCTCCGAAGGGCACGAGCAGTACTTC
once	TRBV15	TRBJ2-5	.	CATSRHPRAEQKETQYF	TGTGCCACCAGCCGCCACCCCAGGGCCGAGCAAAAAGAGACCCAGTACTTC
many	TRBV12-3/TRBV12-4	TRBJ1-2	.	CASSRRQTQGYGYTF	TGTGCCAGCAGCCGTAGACAGACCCAAGGGTATGGCTACACCTTC
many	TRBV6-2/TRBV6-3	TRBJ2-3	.	CASSYSTVDTDTQYF	TGTGCCAGCAGTTACTCGACGGTCGACACAGATACGCAGTATTTT
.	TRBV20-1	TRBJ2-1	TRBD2	CSARPTSGLGDEQFF	TGCAGTGCTAGACCGACTAGCGGGCTCGGGGATGAGCAGTTCTTC
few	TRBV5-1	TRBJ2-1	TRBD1	CASSLRGTGNVGSYNEQFF	TGCGCCAGCAGCTTGAGGGGGACAGGCAATGTAGGGTCCTACAATGAGCAGTTCTTC
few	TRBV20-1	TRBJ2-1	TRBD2	CSAGEPGLASDEQFF	TGCAGTGCTGGGGAACCGGGACTAGCATCCGATGAGCAGTTCTTC
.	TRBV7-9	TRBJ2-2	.	CASRNSAQSTGELFF	TGTGCCAGCAGGAACAGCGCCCAATCCACCGGGGAGCTGTTTTTT